The table lists the clone carrying this TCR beta chain with many counts. Germline V gives CDR1 DFQATT, CDR2 SNEGSKA (reference sequence). The germline V and J ends were trimmed by 5 bases and 6 bases, with 16 bases remaining between them. This CDR3 spans 13 amino acids. This sample stems from a study of human T cells and chemical hapten exposure. One entry per CDR3 protein, called by TCRdb with MiXCR from the 5' RACE reads. The table records 110,000 to 150,000 distinct CDR3 sequences, roughly 4.1% of them present only once. The template was total RNA from unfractionated whole blood. The gene calls are TRBV20-1 and TRBJ1-2; a weak D match, TRBD1 (6 bases). The sequence was obtained from a female donor in good health. CDR3 region: CSAPKHRVDGYTF. The CDR3 DNA sequence: TGCAGTGCTCCTAAACACAGGGTTGATGGCTACACCTTC.